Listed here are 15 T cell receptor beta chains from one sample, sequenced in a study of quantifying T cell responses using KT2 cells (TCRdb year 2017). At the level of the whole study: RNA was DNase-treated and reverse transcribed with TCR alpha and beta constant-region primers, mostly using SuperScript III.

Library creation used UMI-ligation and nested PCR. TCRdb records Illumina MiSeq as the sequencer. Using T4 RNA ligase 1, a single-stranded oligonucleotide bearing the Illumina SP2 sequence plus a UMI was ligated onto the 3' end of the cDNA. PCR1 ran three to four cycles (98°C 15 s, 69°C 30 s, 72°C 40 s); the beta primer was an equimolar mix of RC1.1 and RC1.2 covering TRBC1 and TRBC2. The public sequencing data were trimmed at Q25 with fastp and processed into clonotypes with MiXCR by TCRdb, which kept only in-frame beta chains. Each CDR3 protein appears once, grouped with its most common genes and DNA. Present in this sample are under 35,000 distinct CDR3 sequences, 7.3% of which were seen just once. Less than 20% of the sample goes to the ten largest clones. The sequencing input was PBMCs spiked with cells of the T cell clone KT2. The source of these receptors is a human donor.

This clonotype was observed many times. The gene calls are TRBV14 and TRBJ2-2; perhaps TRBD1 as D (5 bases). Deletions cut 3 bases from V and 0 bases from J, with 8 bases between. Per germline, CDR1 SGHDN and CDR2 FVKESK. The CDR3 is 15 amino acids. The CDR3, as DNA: TGTGCCAGCAGCCAGGGGCGCACGAACACCGGGGAGCTGTTTTTT. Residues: CASSQGRTNTGELFF.

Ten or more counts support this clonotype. The CDR3 coding sequence is TGTGCCATCAGTGAGTATGAGAGGTCAGTCTACGAGCAGTACTTC. It translates to CAISEYERSVYEQYF. The chain joins TRBV10-3 to TRBJ2-7; D gene uncertain. The germline V gene encodes CDR1 ENHRY and CDR2 SYGVKD. The CDR3 covers 15 residues. V shed 1 base and J shed 3 bases, with 13 bases lying between them.

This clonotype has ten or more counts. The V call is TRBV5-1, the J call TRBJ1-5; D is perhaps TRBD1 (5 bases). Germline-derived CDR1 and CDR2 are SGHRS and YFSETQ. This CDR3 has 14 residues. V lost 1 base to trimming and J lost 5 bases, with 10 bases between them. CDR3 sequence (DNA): TGCGCCAGCAGCTTGAACGGAGGGGATCAGCCCCAGCATTTT. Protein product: CASSLNGGDQPQHF.

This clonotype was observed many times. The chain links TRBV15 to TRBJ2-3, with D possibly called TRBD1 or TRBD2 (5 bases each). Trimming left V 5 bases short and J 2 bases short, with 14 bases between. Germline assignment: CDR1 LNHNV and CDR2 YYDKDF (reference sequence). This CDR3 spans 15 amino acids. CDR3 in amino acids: CATSASRGATDTQYF. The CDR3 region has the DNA TGTGCCACCAGCGCCTCCCGAGGGGCCACAGATACGCAGTATTTT.

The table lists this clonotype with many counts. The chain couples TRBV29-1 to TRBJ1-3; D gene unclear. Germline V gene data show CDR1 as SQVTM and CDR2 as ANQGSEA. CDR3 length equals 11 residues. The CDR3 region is CGGSLGNTIYF. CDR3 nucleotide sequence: TGCGGCGGGAGCCTCGGAAACACCATATATTTT.

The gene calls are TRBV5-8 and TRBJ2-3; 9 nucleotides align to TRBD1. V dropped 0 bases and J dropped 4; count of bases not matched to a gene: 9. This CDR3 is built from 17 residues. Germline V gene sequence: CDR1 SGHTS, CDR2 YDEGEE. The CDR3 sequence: CASSLGGGQGVPDTQYF. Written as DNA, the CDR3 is TGTGCCAGCAGCTTGGGTGGGGGACAGGGTGTCCCAGATACGCAGTATTTT. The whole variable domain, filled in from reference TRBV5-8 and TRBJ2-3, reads EAGVTQSPTHLIKTRGQQATLRCSPISGHTSVYWYQQALGLGLQFLLWYDEGEERNRGNFPPRFSGRQFPNYSSELNVNALELEDSALYLCASSLGGGQGVPDTQYFGPGTRLTVL.

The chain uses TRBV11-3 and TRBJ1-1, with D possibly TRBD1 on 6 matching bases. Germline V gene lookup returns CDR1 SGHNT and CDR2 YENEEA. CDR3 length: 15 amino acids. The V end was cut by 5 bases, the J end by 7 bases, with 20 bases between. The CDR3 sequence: CASSRGGWGAGEAFF. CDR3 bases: TGTGCCAGCAGCCGCGGGGGCTGGGGAGCGGGTGAAGCTTTCTTT.

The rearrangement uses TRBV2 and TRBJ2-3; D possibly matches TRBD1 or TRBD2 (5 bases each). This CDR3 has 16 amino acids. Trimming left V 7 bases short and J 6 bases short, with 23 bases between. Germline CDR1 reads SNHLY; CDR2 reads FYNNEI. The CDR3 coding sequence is TGTGCCAGCAAAACCCCCGGGACCCAGCGAAAGGATACGCAGTATTTT. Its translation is CASKTPGTQRKDTQYF.

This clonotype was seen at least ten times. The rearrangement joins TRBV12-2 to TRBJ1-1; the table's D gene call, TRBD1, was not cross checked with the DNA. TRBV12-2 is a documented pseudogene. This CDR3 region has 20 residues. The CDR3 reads CASRLGSFESAGGPKSEAFF. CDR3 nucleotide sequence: TGTGCAAGTCGCTTAGGGAGTTTTGAGTCGGCAGGGGGCCCAAAGTCTGAAGCTTTCTTT.

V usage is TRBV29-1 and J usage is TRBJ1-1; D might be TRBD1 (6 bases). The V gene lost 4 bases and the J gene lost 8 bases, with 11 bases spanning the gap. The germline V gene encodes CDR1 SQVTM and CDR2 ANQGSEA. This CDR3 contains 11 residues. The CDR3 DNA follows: TGCAGCGTTGCGCCGGACAGAGAAGCTTTCTTT. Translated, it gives CSVAPDREAFF.

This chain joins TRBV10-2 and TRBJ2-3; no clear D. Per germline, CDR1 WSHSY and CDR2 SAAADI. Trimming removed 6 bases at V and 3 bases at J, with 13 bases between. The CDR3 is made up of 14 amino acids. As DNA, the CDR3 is TGCGCCAGCAGCGTTGGTTTTGGGACAGATACGCAGTATTTT. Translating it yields CASSVGFGTDTQYF.

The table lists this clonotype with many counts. The CDR3 DNA sequence: TGTGCCAGCAGTCGTCAGGGAAGCAATCAGCCCCAGCATTTT. Translated: CASSRQGSNQPQHF. The chain carries TRBV6-5 and TRBJ1-5; D is perhaps TRBD1 (5 bases). The V gene's germline CDR1 is MNHEY and CDR2 SVGAGI. The CDR3 spans 14 residues. V gave up 5 bases and J gave up 1 base, with 9 bases separating them.

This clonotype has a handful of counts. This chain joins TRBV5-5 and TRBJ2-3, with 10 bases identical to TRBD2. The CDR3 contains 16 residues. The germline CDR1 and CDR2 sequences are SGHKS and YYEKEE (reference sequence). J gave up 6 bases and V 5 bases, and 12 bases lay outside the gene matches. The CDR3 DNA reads TGTGCCAGCAGGATCGGGGCTAGCGGGAGAGTCGATACGCAGTATTTT. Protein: CASRIGASGRVDTQYF.

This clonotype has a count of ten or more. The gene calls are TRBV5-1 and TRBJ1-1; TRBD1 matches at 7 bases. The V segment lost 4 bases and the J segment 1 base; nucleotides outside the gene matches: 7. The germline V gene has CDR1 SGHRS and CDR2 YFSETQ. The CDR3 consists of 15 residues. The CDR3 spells CASSGWDRGNTEAFF. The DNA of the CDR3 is TGCGCCAGCAGCGGATGGGACAGAGGGAACACTGAAGCTTTCTTT.

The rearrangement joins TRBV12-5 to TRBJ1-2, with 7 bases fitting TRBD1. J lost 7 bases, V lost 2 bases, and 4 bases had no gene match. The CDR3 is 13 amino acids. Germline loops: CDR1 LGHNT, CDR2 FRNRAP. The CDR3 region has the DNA TGTGCTAGTGGTTTGACCAGGGGGTTTGGCTACACCTTC. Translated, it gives CASGLTRGFGYTF. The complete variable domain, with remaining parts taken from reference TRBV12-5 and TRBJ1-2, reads DARVTQTPRHKVTEMGQEVTMRCQPILGHNTVFWYRQTMMQGLELLAYFRNRAPLDDSGMPKDRFSAEMPDATLATLKIQPSEPRDSAVYFCASGLTRGFGYTFGSGTRLTVV.